This T cell receptor (beta chain) was sequenced in a study of cytomegalovirus exposure and HLA in healthy donors (dated by TCRdb to 2016 to 2017). For the wider study: According to an earlier analysis of around 600 of the donors, some 180 million T cells yielded 117 million unique TCR beta sequences and 276 Gb of sequence data. Using immunosequencing, the study profiled T cell repertoires from around 670 subjects and related those repertoires to cytomegalovirus serostatus. Donor age, sex, ethnicity and CMV serostatus were compiled alongside the repertoire data. The study aimed to test whether signatures of past pathogen exposure could be identified by cataloging public T cell receptors. High-throughput TCR immunosequencing, statistical association of individual TCRs with disease status, and machine learning were combined to predict cytomegalovirus infection status. An early release that covered some 640 HLA-typed donors contained approximately 300 gigabases of sequencing data and 85 million to 100 million unique TCR sequences. A later genetic analysis used genome-wide SNP genotypes for about 60% of the roughly 670 donors, treating that subset as a discovery cohort. A separate validation cohort of roughly 130 different subjects was used in addition to the approximately 640-subject first cohort. Roughly five DR-DQ haplotypes were handled as single units for association and clustering because linkage in the cohort was strong. Every repertoire in the discovery cohort had been generated on one and the same sequencing platform. Of the 398 genotyped donors, 75% to 85% were placed in the genetic ancestry cluster associated with self-reported Caucasian donors. Among about 390 genotyped donors of the cohort, an average of approximately 240,000 unique TCR beta nucleotide sequences were sequenced per donor, 15% to 20% of them non-productive. In a later analysis, previously published TCR beta repertoires from roughly 710 donors were re-analyzed and high-resolution HLA genotyping was added so that TCR occurrence patterns could be studied. The later analysis used no new phenotypic data to find candidate immune exposures, relying instead on TCR beta sequences and their occurrence across donors. HLA typing included class I and class II loci at four-digit resolution. To decide whether each TCR beta V gene segment behaved as functional or pseudogenic, an earlier analysis of approximately 620 of the donors relied on high-throughput TCR beta sequencing. The number of typed donors differed by locus: roughly 629-630 for A, B, C, DRB1 and DQB1; approximately 540 for DQA1; approximately 610 for DPA1; and about 450 for DPB1.

The library was produced with the immunoSEQ multiplex PCR assay. For the multiplex PCR, a mixture combining 60 forward primers for TCR Vbeta segments and 13 reverse primers for TCR Jbeta segments was used. The CDR3 region of rearranged TCR beta genes was amplified from genomic DNA with a multiplex PCR assay. The Illumina HiSeq System was used to sequence the amplified TCR beta libraries as 87-base-pair reads. For the original study's pipeline: In a later analysis, tens of millions of unique TCR beta chains were counted across the 666 repertoires, and roughly 9.9 million of these chains were shared by at least two donors. A nearest-neighbor algorithm error-corrected the raw reads and collapsed the reads into unique sequences, merging closely related sequences to remove PCR and sequencing errors. CDR3 sequences were aligned to IMGT reference sequences to assign V, D and J gene segments. For a sequence to be retained, at least a six-nucleotide match to both a V gene segment and a J gene segment was required. Rearrangements were called productive when the CDR3 lacked stop codons and stayed in frame with V and J; all others were non-productive. CDR3 was defined by IMGT convention, running from the second conserved V-encoded cysteine to the conserved J-encoded phenylalanine. Sequences without an unambiguous match to a single V gene segment were excluded from the earlier analysis of several hundred of the donors. In an earlier analysis of around 600 of the donors, V segments were called functional above 56.7% productive rearrangements and were called segregating when the between-donor standard deviation exceeded 5%. To diagnose cytomegalovirus status from the catalog of TCR beta chain sequences, a statistical classification framework was built. A later analysis assigned V and J genes by comparing TCR nucleotide sequences with IMGT/GENE-DB human TR gene sequences. A later analysis assigned CDR3 sequences and most-parsimonious VDJ recombination scenarios with the TCRdist pipeline. In a later analysis, each TCR beta chain was defined by its CDR3 amino acid sequence together with its V-gene family, and reads without a unique V-gene family were excluded. In a later analysis, around 650 highly shared, low-generation-probability nucleotide sequences were removed to address suspected cross-contamination and a sequencing artifact. In a later analysis, a clonal expansion index was calculated for each public chain from normalized within-repertoire ranks of inferred template counts. Generation probabilities in a later analysis came from a VDJ recombination model fitted to out-of-frame rearrangements, and those results were checked against IGoR. Hypergeometric tests were used in a later analysis to score TCR-TCR, TCR-HLA and TCR-CMV co-occurrence, with a repertoire-size bias correction applied to the TCR pairs. To estimate false discovery rates, a later analysis permuted the HLA or CMV assignments 20 times. In a later analysis, co-occurring TCRs were grouped using DBSCAN, and TCRdist sequence similarity was added for clustering within HLA-allele-positive subsets. Repertoires with fewer than 30,000 or more than 120,000 public chains, plus five repertoires with anomalous nucleotide sharing, were excluded from co-occurrence clustering. The source is immuneACCESS, and TCRdb retained only in-frame sequences with V and J called. Part of the clones is not carried over; for the studies checked, unresolved V genes explain less than half of this, and the remainder is unexplained. V, J and clone size are those of that table, while D and trimming were read from the DNA. The sample yields more than 85,000 clones; approximately 71% were counted once. 5.4% of the sample belongs to the ten largest clones.

Paper-wide results and their limitations: Several of the top co-occurrence clusters appeared to be linked to parvovirus B19, influenza, CMV and Epstein-Barr virus, according to a later analysis. The classifier was reported to diagnose cytomegalovirus status with high specificity and sensitivity in both the original and validation cohorts. CMV serostatus was the only immune exposure information available for the cohort. This cohort had only TCR beta chains sequenced, and the lack of alpha or paired-chain data limited which features could be detected. Roughly uniform sequencing depth across donors was assumed in presence/absence analyses, although this assumption may not hold. In a later genetic analysis, a missense DCLRE1C variant was associated with V-gene and J-gene trimming of TCR beta chains, and the association was replicated in an independent cohort. A later analysis associated 16,951 TCR beta sequences with specific HLA alleles at a false discovery rate of 0.05. An earlier analysis of some 560 of the donors showed that most TCR beta V segments appeared in productive rearrangements either about 87% or about 30% of the time, which broadly matched IMGT annotations. When HLA alleles, especially DR and DQ, strongly co-occurred, attributing TCR associations to individual alleles was difficult. Because HLA typing was unavailable for some donors at each locus, only the typed subset was used in association tests. Correlated functional status among segregating V segments might be attributable to linkage disequilibrium, but an unknown experimental factor could not be ruled out. According to the authors, the approach could potentially be generalized to other disease states and immunological phenotypes. A later analysis found that HLA-associated TCR beta chains were more clonally expanded and had lower generation probabilities than equally common non-associated chains. About 17 rarely observed V segments, including chromosome 9 orphons, were excluded from the earlier analysis of almost 600 of the donors because counts were too low. The sequencing pipeline was judged likely to have produced a cluster of highly shared sequence variants as a technical artifact. According to a later analysis, most CMV-associated TCR beta chains appeared to be HLA-restricted, and the HLA associations seemed to be driven largely by CMV exposure. The study gave a list of 150 to 200 TCR beta chains associated with cytomegalovirus. In vitro tests confirmed that a few of the cytomegalovirus-associated TCR beta chains recognize cytomegalovirus antigens. In a later analysis, TCR association rates were found to vary across HLA loci, with the most associated TCRs seen for DRB1 alleles and the fewest for HLA-C alleles. A further reported finding was that TCR beta sequences accurately predicted the HLA-A and HLA-B alleles for most subjects in the first cohort. According to a later genetic analysis, donors in an Asian-associated ancestry cluster had fewer N-insertions in productive TCRs than the approximately 650-donor mean. Because the 87-base-pair reads could not distinguish some IMGT-functional V segments, including TRBV6-2 and TRBV6-3, those segments were excluded. Most TCR sequences were seen in very few donors, while some public TCRs were found in many individuals.

Reading from cysteine to phenylalanine, the CDR3 counts 17 amino acids. Left in the record is the CDR3 DNA by itself, 51 bases read in frame from the first base. Here V drops 0 bases and J drops 2 bases, and the junction holds 6 bases not matched to any gene. From the germline V gene (reference sequence), CDR1 is GTSNPN and CDR2 is SVGIG. The cohort comprised several hundred healthy bone marrow donors. Cohort members were all nominally healthy when sampled, although unrecorded immune exposures were likely present. The donor was CMV seropositive and belonged to the group of 250 to 300 seropositive cohort members. A peripheral blood sample was provided by each donor, and peripheral blood mononuclear cells were used for TCR beta sequencing. Genomic DNA was extracted from the blood cell samples with the Qiagen DNeasy Blood Extraction Kit. Turning to this clone: Its antigen target is currently unknown. Base qualities are not provided; no much larger clone lies one nucleotide away.

This receptor was obtained from a woman in her 70s in good health and CMV-seropositive. Specimen: PBMCs. Rearrangement joined TRBV30 to TRBJ2-1, and TRBD2 aligns with 11 junction nucleotides. This receptor carries the CDR3 CAWSVRMTSGAYNEQFF. DNA sequence: TGTGCCTGGAGTGTTAGAATGACTAGCGGGGCCTACAATGAGCAGTTCTTC.